This paragraph covers one TCR beta chain sequence. The sample belongs to a study of blood T cell repertoires in COVID-19. Study-level information: Nucleic acid was either cDNA or gDNA, and it came from T cells, B-cell-depleted T cells, or PBMCs.

This table comes from immunoSEQ multiplex PCR, and its TCRdb copy is limited to in-frame clones, with some not included. The sample yields hundreds of thousands of clones, 85% to 90% seen once. CDR1 is MNHEY, CDR2 SMNVEV, per germline (reference sequence). Trimming shortened V by 3 bases and J by 3 bases, and 9 bases separated the two germline ends. This CDR3 is built from 13 residues. This TCR came from a woman in her 70s with COVID-19, enrolled during active disease. Sequencing was performed on peripheral blood. The chain joins TRBV27 to TRBJ2-7; no definite D call. CDR3 nucleotides: TGTGCCAGCAGTTTCACAGTAGACTACGAGCAGTACTTC. Its translation: CASSFTVDYEQYF.